This section outlines one T cell receptor beta chain sequence together with its context. These data are taken from a study of neoadjuvant nivolumab and ipilimumab in lung cancer. CDR1 and CDR2 from the germline V gene are SGHNT and YYREEE (reference sequence). Trimming shortened V by 5 bases and J by 5 bases, and 15 bases separated the two germline ends. The CDR3 runs to 14 residues. Measured with immunoSEQ multiplex PCR; TCRdb has only the in-frame clones, and not every one. The table lists roughly 49,000 clones, around 89% of them singletons. This clonotype was obtained from an adult with non-small cell lung cancer. Some clones in this sample may be carry-over from other donors' samples. The chain employs TRBV5-4 and TRBJ2-3, with D possibly being TRBD2 (6 bases). Source: blood, taken before neoadjuvant nivolumab, alone or with ipilimumab. CDR3 coding DNA: TGTGCCAGCAGGACGGGAGTGACGGAAGATACGCAGTATTTT. This codes for CASRTGVTEDTQYF.